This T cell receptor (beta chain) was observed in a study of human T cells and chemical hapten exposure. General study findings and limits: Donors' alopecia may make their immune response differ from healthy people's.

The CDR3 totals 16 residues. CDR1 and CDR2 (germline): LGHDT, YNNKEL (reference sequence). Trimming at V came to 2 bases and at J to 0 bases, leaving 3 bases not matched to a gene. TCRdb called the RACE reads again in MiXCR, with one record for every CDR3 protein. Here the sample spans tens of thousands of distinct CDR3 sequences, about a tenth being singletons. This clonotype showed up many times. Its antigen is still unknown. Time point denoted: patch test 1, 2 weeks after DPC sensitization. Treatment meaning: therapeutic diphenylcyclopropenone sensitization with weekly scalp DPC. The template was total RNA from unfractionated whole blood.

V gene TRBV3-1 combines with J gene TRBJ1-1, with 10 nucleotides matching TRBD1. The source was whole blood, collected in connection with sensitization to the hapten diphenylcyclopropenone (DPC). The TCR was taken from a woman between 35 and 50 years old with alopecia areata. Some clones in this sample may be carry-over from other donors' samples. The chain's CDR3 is CASSQRQGAMNTEAFF. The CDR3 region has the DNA TGTGCCAGCAGCCAACGACAGGGGGCTATGAACACTGAAGCTTTCTTT.